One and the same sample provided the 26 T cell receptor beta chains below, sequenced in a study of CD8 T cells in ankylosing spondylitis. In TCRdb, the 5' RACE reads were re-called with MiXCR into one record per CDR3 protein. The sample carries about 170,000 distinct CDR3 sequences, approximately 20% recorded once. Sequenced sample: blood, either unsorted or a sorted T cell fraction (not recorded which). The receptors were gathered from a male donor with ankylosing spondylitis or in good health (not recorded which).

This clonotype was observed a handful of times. DNA for the CDR3: TGTGCCAGTAGTATAGGACAGTTCTCTGGAAACACCATATATTTT. This codes for CASSIGQFSGNTIYF. The chain recombines TRBV19 with TRBJ1-3; tentative D call: TRBD1 (5 bases). Germline CDR1 is LNHDA and CDR2 is SQIVND (reference sequence). Trimming removed 1 base from V and 0 bases from J, with 7 bases in between. This CDR3 contains 15 residues.

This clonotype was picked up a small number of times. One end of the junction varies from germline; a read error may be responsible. The CDR3, as DNA: TGTGCCAGCAGCCCAAGGACTAGCGGGAACCCCGGGGAGCTGTTTTTT. This codes for CASSPRTSGNPGELFF. The chain links TRBV5-4 to TRBJ2-2; 12 positions match TRBD2. This CDR3 spans 16 amino acids. Germline CDR1 reads SGHNT; CDR2 reads YYREEE (reference sequence). The full variable domain, its missing parts supplied by reference TRBV5-4 and TRBJ2-2, is ETGVTQSPTHLIKTRGQQVTLRCSSQSGHNTVSWYQQALGQGPQFIFQYYREEENGRGNFPPRFSGLQFPNYSSELNVNALELDDSALYLCASSPRTSGNPGELFFGEGSRLTVL.

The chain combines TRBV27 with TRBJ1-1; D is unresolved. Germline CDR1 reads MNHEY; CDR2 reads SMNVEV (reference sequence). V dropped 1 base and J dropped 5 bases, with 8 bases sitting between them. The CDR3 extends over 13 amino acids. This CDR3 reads CASSLFGGTEAFF. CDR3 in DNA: TGTGCCAGCAGTTTATTCGGCGGGACTGAAGCTTTCTTT.

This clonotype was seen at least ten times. The chain's CDR3 is CSVLHRESNEKLFF. In DNA, the CDR3 is TGCAGCGTGTTACACAGGGAGTCTAATGAAAAACTGTTTTTT. V usage is TRBV29-1 and J usage is TRBJ1-4; D perhaps matches TRBD1 (6 bases). The CDR3 loop spans 14 amino acids. Germline CDR1 SQVTM, CDR2 ANQGSEA. Trimming took off 6 bases at V and 3 bases at J, with 14 bases between the two ends.

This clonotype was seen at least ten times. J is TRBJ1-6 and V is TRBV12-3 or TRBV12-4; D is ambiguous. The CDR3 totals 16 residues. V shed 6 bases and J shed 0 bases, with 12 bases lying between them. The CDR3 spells CASSPGPSSYNSPLHF. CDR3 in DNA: TGTGCCAGCAGCCCCGGGCCGAGCTCCTATAATTCACCCCTCCACTTT.

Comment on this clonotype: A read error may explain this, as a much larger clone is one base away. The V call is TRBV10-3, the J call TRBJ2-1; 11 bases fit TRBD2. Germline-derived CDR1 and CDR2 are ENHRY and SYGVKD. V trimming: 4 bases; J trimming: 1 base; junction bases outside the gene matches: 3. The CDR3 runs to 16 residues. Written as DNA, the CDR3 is TGTGCCATCAGTGTTGGGACTAGCGGATCCTACAATGAGCAGTTCTTC. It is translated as CAISVGTSGSYNEQFF.

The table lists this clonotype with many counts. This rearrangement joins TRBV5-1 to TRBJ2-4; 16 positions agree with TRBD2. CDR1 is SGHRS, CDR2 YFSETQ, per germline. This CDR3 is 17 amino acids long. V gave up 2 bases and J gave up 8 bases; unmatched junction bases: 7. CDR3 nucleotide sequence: TGCGCCAGCAGCTTACCGGGACTAGCGGGAGGGTTTGACATTCAGTACTTC. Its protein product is CASSLPGLAGGFDIQYF.

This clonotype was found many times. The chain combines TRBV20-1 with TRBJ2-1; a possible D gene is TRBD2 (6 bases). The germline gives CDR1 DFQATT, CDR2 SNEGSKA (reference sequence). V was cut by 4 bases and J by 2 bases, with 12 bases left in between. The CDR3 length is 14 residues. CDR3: CSAITGVTYNEQFF. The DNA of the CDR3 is TGCAGTGCTATCACGGGAGTAACCTACAATGAGCAGTTCTTC.

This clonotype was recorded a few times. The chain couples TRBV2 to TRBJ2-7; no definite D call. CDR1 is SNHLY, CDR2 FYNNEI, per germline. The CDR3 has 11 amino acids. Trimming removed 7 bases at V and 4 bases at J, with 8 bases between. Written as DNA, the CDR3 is TGTGCCAGCACCAGAGCATACGAGCAGTACTTC. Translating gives CASTRAYEQYF. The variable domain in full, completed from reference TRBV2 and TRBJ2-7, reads EPEVTQTPSHQVTQMGQEVILRCVPISNHLYFYWYRQILGQKVEFLVSFYNNEISEKSEIFDDQFSVERPDGSNFTLKIRSTKLEDSAMYFCASTRAYEQYFGPGTRLTVT.

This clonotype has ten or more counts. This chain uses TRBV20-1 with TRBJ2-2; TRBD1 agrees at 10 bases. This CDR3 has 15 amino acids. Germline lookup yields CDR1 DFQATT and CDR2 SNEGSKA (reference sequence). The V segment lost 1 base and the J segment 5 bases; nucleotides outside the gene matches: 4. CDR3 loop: CSARGDRGKTGELFF. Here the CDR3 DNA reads TGCAGTGCTAGAGGGGACAGGGGAAAAACCGGGGAGCTGTTTTTT.

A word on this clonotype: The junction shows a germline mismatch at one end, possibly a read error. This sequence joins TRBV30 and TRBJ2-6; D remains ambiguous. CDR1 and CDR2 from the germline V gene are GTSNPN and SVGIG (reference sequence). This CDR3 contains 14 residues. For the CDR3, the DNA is TGTGCCTGGGAAAAGCAGTCTGGGACCAACGTCCTGACTTTC. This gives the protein CAWEKQSGTNVLTF.

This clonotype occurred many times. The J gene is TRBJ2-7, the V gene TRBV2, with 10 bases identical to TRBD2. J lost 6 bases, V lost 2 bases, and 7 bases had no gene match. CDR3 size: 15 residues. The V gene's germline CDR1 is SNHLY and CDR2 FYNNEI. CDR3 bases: TGTGCCAGCAGTGAACCAGCGGGAGGGGTGGTCGAGCAGTACTTC. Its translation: CASSEPAGGVVEQYF.

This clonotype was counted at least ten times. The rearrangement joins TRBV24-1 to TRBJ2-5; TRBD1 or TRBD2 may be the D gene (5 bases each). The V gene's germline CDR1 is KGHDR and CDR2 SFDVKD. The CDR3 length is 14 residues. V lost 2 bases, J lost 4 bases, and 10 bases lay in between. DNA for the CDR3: TGTGCCACCAGTGATTGGGGGAGAGGAGAGACCCAGTACTTC. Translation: CATSDWGRGETQYF.

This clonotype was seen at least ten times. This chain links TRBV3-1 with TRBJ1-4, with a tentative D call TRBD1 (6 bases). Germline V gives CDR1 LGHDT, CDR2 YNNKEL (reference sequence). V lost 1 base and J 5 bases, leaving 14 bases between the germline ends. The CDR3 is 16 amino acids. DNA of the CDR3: TGTGCCAGCAGCCAAGTTACCGGCAGGGGCAATGAAAAACTGTTTTTT. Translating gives CASSQVTGRGNEKLFF.

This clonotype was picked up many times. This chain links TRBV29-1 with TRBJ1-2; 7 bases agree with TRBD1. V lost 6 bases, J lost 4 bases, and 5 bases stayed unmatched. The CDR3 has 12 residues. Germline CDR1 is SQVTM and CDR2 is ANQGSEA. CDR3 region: CSVAGTVYGYTF. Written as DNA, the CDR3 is TGCAGCGTCGCCGGGACAGTCTATGGCTACACCTTC.

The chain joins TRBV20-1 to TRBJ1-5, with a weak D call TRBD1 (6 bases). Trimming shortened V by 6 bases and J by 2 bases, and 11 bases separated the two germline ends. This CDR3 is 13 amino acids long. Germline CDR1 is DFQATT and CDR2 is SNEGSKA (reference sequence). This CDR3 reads CSAVAGGNQPQHF. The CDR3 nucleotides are TGCAGTGCCGTCGCAGGGGGCAATCAGCCCCAGCATTTT.

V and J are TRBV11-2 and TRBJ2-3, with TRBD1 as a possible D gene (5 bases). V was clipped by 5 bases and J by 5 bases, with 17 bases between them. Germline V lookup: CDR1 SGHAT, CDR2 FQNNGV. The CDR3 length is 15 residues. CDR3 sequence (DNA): TGTGCCAGCAGCCGAGGTGGGGCTCAGGGAGATACGCAGTATTTT. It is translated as CASSRGGAQGDTQYF.

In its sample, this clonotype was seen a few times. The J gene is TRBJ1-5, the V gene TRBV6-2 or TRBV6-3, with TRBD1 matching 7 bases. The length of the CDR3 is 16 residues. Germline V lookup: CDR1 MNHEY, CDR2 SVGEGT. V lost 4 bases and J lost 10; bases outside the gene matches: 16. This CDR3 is CASSSPGQPSPVPQHF. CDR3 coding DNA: TGTGCCAGCAGTTCGCCGGGACAGCCTAGCCCTGTCCCCCAGCATTTT.

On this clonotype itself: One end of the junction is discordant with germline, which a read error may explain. CDR3: CASSPSGAGVNEQFF. The CDR3 nucleotides are TGTGCCAGCAGCCCTTCGGGGGCAGGGGTCAATGAGCAGTTCTTT. The rearrangement links TRBV25-1 to TRBJ2-1; the D gene could be TRBD1 or TRBD2 (6 bases each). The CDR3 consists of 15 residues. Per the germline V gene, CDR1 is MGHDK and CDR2 is SYGVNS.

The CDR3 DNA sequence: TGTGCCAGCAGCTTTGCATCTAGGGGTTCCGCCGATACGCAGTATTTT. Translation gives CASSFASRGSADTQYF. The chain recombines TRBV11-2 with TRBJ2-3, with D possibly TRBD1 on 5 matching bases. Germline V gene sequence: CDR1 SGHAT, CDR2 FQNNGV. V lost 3 bases and J lost 6, with 19 bases in between. CDR3 length equals 16 residues. Full variable domain (rest looked up from reference TRBV11-2 and TRBJ2-3): EAGVAQSPRYKIIEKRQSVAFWCNPISGHATLYWYQQILGQGPKLLIQFQNNGVVDDSQLPKDRFSAERLKGVDSTLKIQPAKLEDSAVYLCASSFASRGSADTQYFGPGTRLTVL.

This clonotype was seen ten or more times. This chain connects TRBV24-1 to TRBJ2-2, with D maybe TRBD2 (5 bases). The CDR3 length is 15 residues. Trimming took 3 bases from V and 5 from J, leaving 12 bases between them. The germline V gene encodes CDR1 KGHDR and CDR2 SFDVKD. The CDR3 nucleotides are TGTGCCACCAGTGATCCTAGCTTGAGGACCGGGGAGCTGTTTTTT. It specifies CATSDPSLRTGELFF.

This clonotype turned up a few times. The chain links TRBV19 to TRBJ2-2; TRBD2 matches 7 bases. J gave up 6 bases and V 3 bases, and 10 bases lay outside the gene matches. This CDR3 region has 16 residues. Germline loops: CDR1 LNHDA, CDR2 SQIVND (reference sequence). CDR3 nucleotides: TGTGCCAGTAGTATGAAGGCGGGAGATCCTCCCGGGGAGCTGTTTTTT. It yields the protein CASSMKAGDPPGELFF.

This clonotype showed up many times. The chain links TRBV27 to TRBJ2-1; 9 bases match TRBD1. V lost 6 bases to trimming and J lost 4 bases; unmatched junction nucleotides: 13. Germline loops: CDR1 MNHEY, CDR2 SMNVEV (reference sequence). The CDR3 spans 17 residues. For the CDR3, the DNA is TGTGCCAGCAGAACACGCGCCGGGACAGGGAAGTACAATGAGCAGTTCTTC. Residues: CASRTRAGTGKYNEQFF.

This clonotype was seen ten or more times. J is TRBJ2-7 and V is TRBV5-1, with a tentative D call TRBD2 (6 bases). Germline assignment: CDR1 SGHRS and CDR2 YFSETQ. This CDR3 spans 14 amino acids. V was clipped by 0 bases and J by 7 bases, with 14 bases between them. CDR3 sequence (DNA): TGCGCCAGCAGCTTGGTCGGGACTTCTATAGAGCAGTACTTC. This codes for CASSLVGTSIEQYF.

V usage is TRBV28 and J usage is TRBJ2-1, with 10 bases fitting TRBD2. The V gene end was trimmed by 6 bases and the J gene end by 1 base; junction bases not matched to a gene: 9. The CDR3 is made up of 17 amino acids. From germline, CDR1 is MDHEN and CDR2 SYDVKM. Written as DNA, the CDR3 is TGTGCCAGCAGCCCCCGGGGAGCGGGAGGGTCCTACAATGAGCAGTTCTTC. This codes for CASSPRGAGGSYNEQFF. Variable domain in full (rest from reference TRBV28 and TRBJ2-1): DVKVTQSSRYLVKRTGEKVFLECVQDMDHENMFWYRQDPGLGLRLIYFSYDVKMKEKGDIPEGYSVSREKKERFSLILESASTNQTSMYLCASSPRGAGGSYNEQFFGPGTRLTVL.

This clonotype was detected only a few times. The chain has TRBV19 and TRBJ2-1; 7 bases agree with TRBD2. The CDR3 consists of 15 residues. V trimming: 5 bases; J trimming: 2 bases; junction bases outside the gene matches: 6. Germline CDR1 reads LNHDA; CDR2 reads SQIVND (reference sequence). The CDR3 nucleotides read TGTGCCAGTAGTTCCGTCGCGGGAGCCTACAATGAGCAGTTCTTC. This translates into CASSSVAGAYNEQFF.